This TCR beta chain comes out of a study of T cell responses to AZD1222 COVID-19 vaccine. Study outcomes and limitations: The sample set comprised mostly white British donors with more females, and clonal diversity was possibly underestimated. Baseline serostatus was positive in only a handful of AZD1222 recipients. Variant regions that are unmutated are reportedly the target of nearly half of spike-specific TCRs.

Regarding this clone: What it binds is unknown.

Trimming shortened V by 6 bases and J by 7 bases, and 16 bases separated the two germline ends. The CDR3 loop spans 14 amino acids. CDR1 and CDR2 from the germline V gene are MNHEY and SVGAGI. Libraries were prepared by immunoSEQ multiplex PCR; TCRdb keeps only in-frame clonotypes and omits some of them. Among about 150,000 clones, about 91% were seen once, and the ten largest hold roughly 2%. The V and J genes are TRBV6-5 and TRBJ2-4, with D maybe TRBD1 (6 bases). Material: peripheral blood, obtained on day 0 of AZD1222 vaccination. The clonotype was recovered from an adult in good health. CDR3 nucleotide sequence: TGTGCCAGCAGGGGGGCCGCCCCAAAGAACATTCAGTACTTC. Protein: CASRGAAPKNIQYF.